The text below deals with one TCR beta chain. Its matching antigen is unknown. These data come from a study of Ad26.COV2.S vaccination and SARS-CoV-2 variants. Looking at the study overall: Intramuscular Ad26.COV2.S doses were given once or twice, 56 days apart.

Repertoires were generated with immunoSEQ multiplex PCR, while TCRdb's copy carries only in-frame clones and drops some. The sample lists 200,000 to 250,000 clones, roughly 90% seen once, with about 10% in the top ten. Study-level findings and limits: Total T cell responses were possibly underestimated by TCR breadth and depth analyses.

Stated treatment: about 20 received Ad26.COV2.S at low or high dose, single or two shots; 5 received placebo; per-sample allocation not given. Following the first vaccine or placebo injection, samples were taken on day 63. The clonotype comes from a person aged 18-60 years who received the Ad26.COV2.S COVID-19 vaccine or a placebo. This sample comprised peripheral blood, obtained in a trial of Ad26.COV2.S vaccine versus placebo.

CDR3 sequence: CASSIGAGATNEKLFF. DNA for the CDR3: TGCGCCAGCAGCATTGGGGCAGGGGCAACTAATGAAAAACTGTTTTTT. This chain connects TRBV5-1 to TRBJ1-4; D is perhaps TRBD1 (6 bases). Trimming removed 4 bases at V and 0 bases at J, with 13 bases between. CDR3 length: 16 residues. The germline V gene has CDR1 SGHRS and CDR2 YFSETQ.